A single sample gave rise to the 21 T cell receptor beta chains below, sequenced in a study of blood T cell repertoires in COVID-19. Produced via immunoSEQ multiplex PCR; TCRdb's table is partial and in-frame only. The data contain under 250,000 clones, around 81% of them seen just once; the ten biggest clones take up approximately 4%. Specimen: peripheral blood. The origin of the receptors is a man in his fifties with active or convalescent COVID-19.

The rearrangement joins TRBV7-9 to TRBJ2-2; D is ambiguous. This CDR3 is built from 12 residues. CDR1 SEHNR and CDR2 FQNEAQ come from the germline V gene (reference sequence). CDR3 sequence reads: CVEGTGTGELFF. In DNA form, the CDR3 reads TGTGTCGAAGGCACGGGCACCGGGGAGCTGTTTTTT.

This chain links TRBV19 with TRBJ1-5; the match to TRBD1 covers 7 bases. The CDR3 runs 13 residues. J lost 7 bases, V lost 4 bases, and 4 bases had no gene match. CDR1 and CDR2 (germline): LNHDA, SQIVND (reference sequence). CDR3: CASSKTGLQPQHF. Here the CDR3 DNA reads TGTGCCAGTAGTAAGACAGGGTTGCAGCCCCAGCATTTT.

The chain joins TRBV7-3 to TRBJ2-2; 13 bases are shared with TRBD2. CDR1 SGHTA and CDR2 FQGTGA come from the germline V gene. Germline trimming cut 5 bases from V and 1 base from J; bases unmatched to any gene: 4. This CDR3 has 17 amino acids. The CDR3 sequence is CASSKTSGGRNTGELFF. Written as DNA, the CDR3 is TGTGCCAGCAGCAAGACTAGCGGGGGGCGGAACACCGGGGAGCTGTTTTTT.

This chain joins TRBV10-3 and TRBJ2-3; D may be TRBD1 (6 bases). The V end was cut by 2 bases, the J end by 6 bases, with 12 bases between. This CDR3 is built from 14 residues. Germline CDR1 reads ENHRY; CDR2 reads SYGVKD. The CDR3: CAISEDRSLDTQYF. CDR3 bases: TGTGCCATCAGTGAGGACAGGAGCTTGGATACGCAGTATTTT.

This chain joins TRBV4-2 and TRBJ2-1, with D possibly matching TRBD1 (6 bases). Trimming took off 0 bases at V and 12 bases at J, with 9 bases between the two ends. This CDR3 contains 12 residues. Per germline, CDR1 LGHNA and CDR2 YNFKEQ. This CDR3 reads CASSQDTGMQFF. CDR3 DNA sequence: TGTGCCAGCAGCCAAGATACAGGGATGCAGTTCTTC.

J is TRBJ1-1 and V is TRBV19; D unresolved. Trimming pared 7 bases from V and 3 bases from J, leaving 6 bases between. Germline V gene sequence: CDR1 LNHDA, CDR2 SQIVND (reference sequence). The CDR3 runs 11 residues. The CDR3, as DNA: TGTGCCAGTACTCGGGACACTGAAGCTTTCTTT. Translation gives CASTRDTEAFF. The complete variable domain, with remaining parts taken from reference TRBV19 and TRBJ1-1, reads DGGITQSPKYLFRKEGQNVTLSCEQNLNHDAMYWYRQDPGQGLRLIYYSQIVNDFQKGDIAEGYSVSREKKESFPLTVTSAQKNPTAFYLCASTRDTEAFFGQGTRLTVV.

The chain employs TRBV3-1 (or the pseudogene TRBV3-2) and TRBJ2-2, with 9 bases that match TRBD2. Germline V gives CDR1 LGHDT, CDR2 YNNKEL (reference sequence). CDR3 length: 14 residues. Losses at the gene ends were 7 bases for V and 6 bases for J; bases not matched to a gene: 6. CDR3 protein: CASIRREGAGELFF. The CDR3 bases are TGTGCCAGCATTCGGCGGGAGGGGGCCGGGGAGCTGTTTTTT.

J is TRBJ2-7 and V is TRBV19, with 10 positions matching TRBD2. J lost 3 bases, V lost 5 bases, and 10 bases had no gene match. This CDR3 has 16 amino acids. Germline values: CDR1 LNHDA, CDR2 SQIVND (reference sequence). For the CDR3, the DNA is TGTGCCAGTAGTCCCAGCCGGACTAGCGGTGACTACGAGCAGTACTTC. Its translation: CASSPSRTSGDYEQYF.

The chain uses TRBV11-2 and TRBJ2-2, with D possibly TRBD1 on 5 matching bases. The V end was cut by 4 bases, the J end by 1 base, with 7 bases between. CDR3 length equals 14 residues. Germline CDR1 reads SGHAT; CDR2 reads FQNNGV. CDR3 protein: CASSSTGNTGELFF. DNA for the CDR3: TGTGCCAGCAGCTCCACAGGGAACACCGGGGAGCTGTTTTTT.

This clone was observed once. The chain recombines TRBV5-1 with TRBJ2-5; tentatively, D is TRBD2 (6 bases). Looked up from germline, CDR1 is SGHRS and CDR2 is YFSETQ. The CDR3 spans 18 residues. Deletions cut 4 bases from V and 1 base from J, with 23 bases between. CDR3 sequence: CASSGRTGRTAVQETQYF. DNA of the CDR3: TGCGCCAGCAGCGGACGGACGGGGAGGACCGCCGTCCAAGAGACCCAGTACTTC.

The chain carries TRBV6-5 and TRBJ2-7, with D hard to call. Trimming left V 7 bases short and J 0 bases short, with 10 bases between. This CDR3 is built from 13 residues. CDR1 and CDR2 from the germline V gene are MNHEY and SVGAGI. CDR3 DNA: TGTGCCAGCACCCTAGACGGCTCCTACGAGCAGTACTTC. Encoded protein: CASTLDGSYEQYF.

This clone was seen only once. This sequence joins TRBV7-9 and TRBJ1-2; D call uncertain. The CDR3 has 13 residues. Trimming cost V 1 base and J 3 bases, with 6 bases left between them. Germline assignment: CDR1 SEHNR and CDR2 FQNEAQ (reference sequence). CDR3 nucleotides: TGTGCCAGCAGCTTAGGAGAGCACTATGGCTACACCTTC. Its protein is CASSLGEHYGYTF.

The rearrangement links TRBV2 to TRBJ1-2; a weak D match, TRBD1 (5 bases). The CDR3 length is 14 residues. Germline CDR1 reads SNHLY; CDR2 reads FYNNEI. Deletions cut 7 bases from V and 4 bases from J, with 16 bases between. CDR3: CASTNPGRVYGYTF. The CDR3 nucleotides are TGTGCCAGCACCAATCCTGGCAGGGTCTATGGCTACACCTTC.

J is TRBJ2-5 and V is TRBV5-1; 14 bases agree with TRBD2. The CDR3 runs to 16 residues. V was clipped by 4 bases and J by 2 bases; unmatched bases: 4. Germline CDR1 and CDR2: SGHRS and YFSETQ. The CDR3 loop is CASSPRLAGGQETQYF. Written as DNA, the CDR3 is TGCGCCAGCAGCCCCCGACTAGCGGGGGGGCAAGAGACCCAGTACTTC.

The chain has TRBV5-4 and TRBJ1-1; D may be TRBD1 (5 bases). The germline gives CDR1 SGHNT, CDR2 YYREEE (reference sequence). This CDR3 has 12 amino acids. Trimming took off 4 bases at V and 11 bases at J, with 15 bases between the two ends. CDR3 bases: TGTGCCAGCAGCGCTTCCGGGACTTGGGCTTTCTTT. This encodes CASSASGTWAFF.

The chain combines TRBV6-6 with TRBJ1-2; 7 bases agree with TRBD1. The V and J ends lost 5 bases and 6 bases, in that order; junction bases with no gene match: 12. The CDR3 runs to 15 residues. Germline-derived CDR1 and CDR2 are MNHNY and SVGAGI (reference sequence). The DNA for the CDR3 is TGTGCCAGCAGTACTCACGAGACAGGGTATCATGGCTACACCTTC. Encoded protein: CASSTHETGYHGYTF.

This chain uses TRBV9 with TRBJ1-2; 8 nucleotides match TRBD1. V was clipped by 0 bases and J by 3 bases; unmatched bases: 4. Germline lookup yields CDR1 SGDLS and CDR2 YYNGEE. The CDR3 covers 15 residues. The CDR3 sequence: CASSVAGRGHYGYTF. CDR3 nucleotide sequence: TGTGCCAGCAGCGTAGCGGGCAGGGGGCACTATGGCTACACCTTC. Full variable domain (missing parts from reference TRBV9 and TRBJ1-2): DSGVTQTPKHLITATGQRVTLRCSPRSGDLSVYWYQQSLDQGLQFLIQYYNGEERAKGNILERFSAQQFPDLHSELNLSSLELGDSALYFCASSVAGRGHYGYTFGSGTRLTVV.

The chain employs TRBV5-5 and TRBJ1-6; D might be TRBD1 (6 bases). The V end was cut by 4 bases, the J end by 4 bases, with 15 bases between. There are 16 residues in the CDR3. Per the germline V gene, CDR1 is SGHKS and CDR2 is YYEKEE (reference sequence). This CDR3 reads CASSRTPTGYNSPLHF. DNA of the CDR3: TGTGCCAGCAGCCGAACTCCGACAGGTTATAATTCACCCCTCCACTTT.

This chain links TRBV12-3 or TRBV12-4 with TRBJ2-6; D not certain. V lost 6 bases, J lost 2 bases, and 5 bases lay in between. The CDR3 contains 13 residues. Here the CDR3 DNA reads TGTGCCAGCAGAAGAGCTGGGGCCAACGTCCTGACTTTC. This gives the protein CASRRAGANVLTF.

The chain is built from TRBV6-2 or TRBV6-3 and TRBJ1-5, with D tentatively TRBD1 (5 bases). Germline CDR1 MNHEY, CDR2 SVGEGT. This CDR3 is 15 amino acids long. Deletions cut 1 base from V and 6 bases from J, with 13 bases between. The CDR3 DNA reads TGTGCCAGCAGTTACTTCGACGGGGGAAGTCAGCCCCAGCATTTT. Its translation: CASSYFDGGSQPQHF.

This sequence joins TRBV19 and TRBJ1-3, with D perhaps matching TRBD1 (6 bases). The CDR3 has 14 residues. With 5 bases removed from V and 3 bases from J, the gap between germline ends came to 11 bases. The germline gives CDR1 LNHDA, CDR2 SQIVND (reference sequence). The CDR3 nucleotides read TGTGCCAGTAGTTCGGGACAAGTTGGAAACACCATATATTTT. It specifies CASSSGQVGNTIYF.